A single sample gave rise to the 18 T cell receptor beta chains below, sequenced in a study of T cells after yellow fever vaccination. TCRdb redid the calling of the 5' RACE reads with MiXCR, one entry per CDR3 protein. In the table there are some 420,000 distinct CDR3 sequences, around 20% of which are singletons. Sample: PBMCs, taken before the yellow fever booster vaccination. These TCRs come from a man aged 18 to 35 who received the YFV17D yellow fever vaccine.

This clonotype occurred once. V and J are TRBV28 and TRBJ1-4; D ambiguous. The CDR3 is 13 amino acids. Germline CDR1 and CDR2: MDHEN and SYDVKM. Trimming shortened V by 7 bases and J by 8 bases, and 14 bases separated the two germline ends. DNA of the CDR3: TGTGCCAGCACCCCAGGCAATCTGGAAAAACTGTTTTTT. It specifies CASTPGNLEKLFF.

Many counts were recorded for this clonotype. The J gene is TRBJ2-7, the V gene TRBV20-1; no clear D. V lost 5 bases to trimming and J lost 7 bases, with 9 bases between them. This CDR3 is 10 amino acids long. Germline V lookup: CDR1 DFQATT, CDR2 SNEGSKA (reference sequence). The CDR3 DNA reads TGCAGTGCTGAGCGACTGGAGCAGTACTTC. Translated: CSAERLEQYF.

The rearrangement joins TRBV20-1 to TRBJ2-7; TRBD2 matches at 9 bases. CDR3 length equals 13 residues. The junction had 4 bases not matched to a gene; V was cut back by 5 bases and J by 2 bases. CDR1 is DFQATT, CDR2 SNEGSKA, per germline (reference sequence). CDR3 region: CSALAGLTYEQYF. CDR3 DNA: TGCAGTGCTCTAGCGGGGTTAACCTACGAGCAGTACTTC.

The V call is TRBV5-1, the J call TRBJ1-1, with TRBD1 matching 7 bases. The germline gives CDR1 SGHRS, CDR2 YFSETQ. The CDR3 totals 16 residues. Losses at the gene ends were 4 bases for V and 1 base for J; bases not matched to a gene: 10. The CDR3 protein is CASSRDRDGRNTEAFF. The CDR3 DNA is TGCGCCAGCAGCAGGGACAGAGACGGTCGGAACACTGAAGCTTTCTTT.

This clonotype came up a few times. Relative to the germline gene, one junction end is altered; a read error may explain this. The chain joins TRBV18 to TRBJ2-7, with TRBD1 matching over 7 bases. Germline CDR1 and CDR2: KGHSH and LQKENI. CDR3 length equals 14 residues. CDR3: CASSGTDVSYAQYF. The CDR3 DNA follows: TGTGCCAGCTCAGGGACAGACGTCTCCTACGCGCAGTACTTC.

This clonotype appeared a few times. The CDR3 nucleotides read TGCAGCGTGACGGGACAGTCCTACGAGCAGTACGTC. This gives the protein CSVTGQSYEQYV. The V gene is TRBV29-1, the J gene TRBJ2-7, with TRBD1 matching 7 bases. This CDR3 has 12 residues. Germline trimming cut 6 bases from V and 1 base from J; bases unmatched to any gene: 3. Germline V gene lookup returns CDR1 SQVTM and CDR2 ANQGSEA.

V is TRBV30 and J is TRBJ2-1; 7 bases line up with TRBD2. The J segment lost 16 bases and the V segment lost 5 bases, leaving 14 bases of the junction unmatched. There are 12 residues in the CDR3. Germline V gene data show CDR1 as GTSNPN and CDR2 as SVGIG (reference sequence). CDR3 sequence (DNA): TGTGCCTGGCTCCCTGGGGGGGGAAGGTTTTTCTTC. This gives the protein CAWLPGGGRFFF.

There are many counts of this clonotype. In nucleotides, the CDR3 is TGTGCCAGCAGTAAACAGGGTTACGAGCAGTACTTC. Protein: CASSKQGYEQYF. The chain couples TRBV25-1 to TRBJ2-7; weak D call: TRBD1 (6 bases). V was trimmed by 5 bases and J by 4 bases, leaving 9 bases between them. Germline CDR1 is MGHDK and CDR2 is SYGVNS. The CDR3 has 12 residues.

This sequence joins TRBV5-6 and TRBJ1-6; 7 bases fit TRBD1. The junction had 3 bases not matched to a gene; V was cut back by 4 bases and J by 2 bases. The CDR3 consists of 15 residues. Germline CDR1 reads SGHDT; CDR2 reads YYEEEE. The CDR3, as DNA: TGTGCCAGCAGCGAACAGGGGACCTATAATTCACCCCTCCACTTT. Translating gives CASSEQGTYNSPLHF.

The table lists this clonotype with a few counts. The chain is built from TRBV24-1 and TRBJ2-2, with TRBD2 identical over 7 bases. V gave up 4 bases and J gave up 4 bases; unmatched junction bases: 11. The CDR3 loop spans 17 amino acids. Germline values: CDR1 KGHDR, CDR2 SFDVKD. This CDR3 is CATSDPSGGFFTGELFF. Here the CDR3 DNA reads TGTGCCACCAGTGACCCCTCGGGGGGTTTCTTCACCGGGGAGCTGTTTTTT.

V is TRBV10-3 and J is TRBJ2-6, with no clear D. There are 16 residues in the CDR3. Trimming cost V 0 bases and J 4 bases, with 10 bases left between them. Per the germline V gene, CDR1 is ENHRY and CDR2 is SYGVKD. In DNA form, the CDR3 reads TGTGCCATCAGTGAGTCCATCGCCGCCGGGGCCAACGTCCTGACTTTC. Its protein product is CAISESIAAGANVLTF.

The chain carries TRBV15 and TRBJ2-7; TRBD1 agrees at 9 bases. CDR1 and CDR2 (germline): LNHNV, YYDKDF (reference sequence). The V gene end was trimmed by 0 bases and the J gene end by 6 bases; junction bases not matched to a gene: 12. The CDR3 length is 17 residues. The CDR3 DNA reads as TGTGCCACCAGCAGAGATCGATTCGGGACAGGGAGGATCGAGCAGTACGTC. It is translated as CATSRDRFGTGRIEQYV.

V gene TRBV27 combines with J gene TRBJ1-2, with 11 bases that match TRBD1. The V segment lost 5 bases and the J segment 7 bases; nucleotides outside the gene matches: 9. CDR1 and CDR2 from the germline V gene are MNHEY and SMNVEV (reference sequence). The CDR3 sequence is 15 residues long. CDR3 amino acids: CASSPWDRGSSGYTF. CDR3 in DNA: TGTGCCAGCAGTCCATGGGACAGGGGGTCTAGTGGCTACACCTTC.

CDR3 protein: CASSPESGGFGELFF. The CDR3 DNA follows: TGTGCCAGCAGCCCCGAATCGGGGGGCTTCGGGGAGCTGTTTTTT. The gene calls are TRBV7-9 and TRBJ2-2; a possible D gene is TRBD2 (7 bases). There are 15 residues in the CDR3. The germline CDR1 and CDR2 sequences are SEHNR and FQNEAQ (reference sequence). V was cut by 5 bases and J by 7 bases, with 17 bases left in between.

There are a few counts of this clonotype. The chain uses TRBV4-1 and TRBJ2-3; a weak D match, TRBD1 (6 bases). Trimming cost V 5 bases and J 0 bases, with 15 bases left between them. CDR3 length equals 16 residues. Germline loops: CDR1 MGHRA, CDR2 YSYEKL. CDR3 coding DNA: TGCGCCAGCAGCGTAAAGGGGGTTACTAGCACAGATACGCAGTATTTT. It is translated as CASSVKGVTSTDTQYF.

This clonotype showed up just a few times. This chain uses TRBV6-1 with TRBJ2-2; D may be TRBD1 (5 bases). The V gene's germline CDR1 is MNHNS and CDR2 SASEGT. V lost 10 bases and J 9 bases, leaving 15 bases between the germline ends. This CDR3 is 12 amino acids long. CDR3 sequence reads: CATRQLTWELFF. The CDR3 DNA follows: TGTGCCACCAGACAGTTAACTTGGGAGCTGTTTTTT.

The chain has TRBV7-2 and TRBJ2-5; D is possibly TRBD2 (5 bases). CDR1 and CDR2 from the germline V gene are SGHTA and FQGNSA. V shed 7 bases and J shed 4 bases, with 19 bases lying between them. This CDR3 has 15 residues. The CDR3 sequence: CASKPTLSGGETQYF. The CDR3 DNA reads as TGTGCCAGCAAACCGACCCTGAGCGGAGGAGAGACCCAGTACTTC.

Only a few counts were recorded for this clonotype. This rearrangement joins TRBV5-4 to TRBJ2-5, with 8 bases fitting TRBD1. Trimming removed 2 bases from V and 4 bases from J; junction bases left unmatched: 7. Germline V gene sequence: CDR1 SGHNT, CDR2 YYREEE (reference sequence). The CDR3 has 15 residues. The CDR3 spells CASSFKTGVGETQYF. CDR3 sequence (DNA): TGTGCCAGCAGCTTTAAGACAGGGGTGGGAGAGACCCAGTACTTC.